This TCR beta chain is from a study of blood T cell repertoires in COVID-19. Background on the study: The United States, Italy and Spain provided the acute and convalescent COVID-19 samples.

All enrollees were about 18 to 100 years old and from fewer than 30 US areas. Recovered status applied to Cohort 3 donors who had two consecutive negative PCRs. It also applied to those with clearance or with symptom resolution. The CDR3 is 18 residues long. With 3 bases clipped from V and 0 bases from J, the junction kept 13 bases outside the gene matches. Looked up from germline, CDR1 is MRHNA and CDR2 is SNTAGT. Per the original methods: Reference gene primer amplification gave nucleated cell count estimates. The repertoire was sequenced with immunoSEQ multiplex PCR; TCRdb's copy has only in-frame clones and lacks some. V and J calls and clone size are as listed in that table; D and trimming were resolved from the DNA. The sample contains a few hundred thousand clones, 65% to 90% of which appear only once.

This receptor was taken from a young man who had recovered from COVID-19. Sample: PBMCs or T cells enriched from blood (not recorded which). The chain employs TRBV6-4 and TRBJ1-2; TRBD1 matches at 7 bases. The CDR3 protein is CASSEEGTDLTTNYGYTF. The CDR3, as DNA: TGTGCCAGCAGTGAGGAGGGGACAGATCTAACTACTAACTATGGCTACACCTTC.